The source of this TCR beta chain is a study of blood T cell repertoires in COVID-19. From germline, CDR1 is KGHSH and CDR2 LQKENI. The CDR3 spans 17 residues. The V segment lost 1 base and the J segment 5 bases; nucleotides outside the gene matches: 14. Profiling relied on immunoSEQ multiplex PCR, and the TCRdb table lists in-frame clones only, not all of them. The table lists fewer than 200,000 clones, about four fifths of them singletons, with more than 6.5% in the top ten. This clone has just one count. The specimen was peripheral blood. The receptor was derived from a woman in her fifties or sixties with COVID-19, enrolled during active disease. The gene calls are TRBV18 and TRBJ2-7, with TRBD1 matching 7 bases. The CDR3 here is CASSPLDRDSNFHEQYF. CDR3 coding DNA: TGTGCCAGCTCACCACTTGACCGGGACAGTAACTTCCACGAGCAGTACTTC. Using reference TRBV18 and TRBJ2-7 for the parts outside the CDR3, the full variable domain is NAGVMQNPRHLVRRRGQEARLRCSPMKGHSHVYWYRQLPEEGLKFMVYLQKENIIDESGMPKERFSAEFPKEGPSILRIQQVVRGDSAAYFCASSPLDRDSNFHEQYFGPGTRLTVT.